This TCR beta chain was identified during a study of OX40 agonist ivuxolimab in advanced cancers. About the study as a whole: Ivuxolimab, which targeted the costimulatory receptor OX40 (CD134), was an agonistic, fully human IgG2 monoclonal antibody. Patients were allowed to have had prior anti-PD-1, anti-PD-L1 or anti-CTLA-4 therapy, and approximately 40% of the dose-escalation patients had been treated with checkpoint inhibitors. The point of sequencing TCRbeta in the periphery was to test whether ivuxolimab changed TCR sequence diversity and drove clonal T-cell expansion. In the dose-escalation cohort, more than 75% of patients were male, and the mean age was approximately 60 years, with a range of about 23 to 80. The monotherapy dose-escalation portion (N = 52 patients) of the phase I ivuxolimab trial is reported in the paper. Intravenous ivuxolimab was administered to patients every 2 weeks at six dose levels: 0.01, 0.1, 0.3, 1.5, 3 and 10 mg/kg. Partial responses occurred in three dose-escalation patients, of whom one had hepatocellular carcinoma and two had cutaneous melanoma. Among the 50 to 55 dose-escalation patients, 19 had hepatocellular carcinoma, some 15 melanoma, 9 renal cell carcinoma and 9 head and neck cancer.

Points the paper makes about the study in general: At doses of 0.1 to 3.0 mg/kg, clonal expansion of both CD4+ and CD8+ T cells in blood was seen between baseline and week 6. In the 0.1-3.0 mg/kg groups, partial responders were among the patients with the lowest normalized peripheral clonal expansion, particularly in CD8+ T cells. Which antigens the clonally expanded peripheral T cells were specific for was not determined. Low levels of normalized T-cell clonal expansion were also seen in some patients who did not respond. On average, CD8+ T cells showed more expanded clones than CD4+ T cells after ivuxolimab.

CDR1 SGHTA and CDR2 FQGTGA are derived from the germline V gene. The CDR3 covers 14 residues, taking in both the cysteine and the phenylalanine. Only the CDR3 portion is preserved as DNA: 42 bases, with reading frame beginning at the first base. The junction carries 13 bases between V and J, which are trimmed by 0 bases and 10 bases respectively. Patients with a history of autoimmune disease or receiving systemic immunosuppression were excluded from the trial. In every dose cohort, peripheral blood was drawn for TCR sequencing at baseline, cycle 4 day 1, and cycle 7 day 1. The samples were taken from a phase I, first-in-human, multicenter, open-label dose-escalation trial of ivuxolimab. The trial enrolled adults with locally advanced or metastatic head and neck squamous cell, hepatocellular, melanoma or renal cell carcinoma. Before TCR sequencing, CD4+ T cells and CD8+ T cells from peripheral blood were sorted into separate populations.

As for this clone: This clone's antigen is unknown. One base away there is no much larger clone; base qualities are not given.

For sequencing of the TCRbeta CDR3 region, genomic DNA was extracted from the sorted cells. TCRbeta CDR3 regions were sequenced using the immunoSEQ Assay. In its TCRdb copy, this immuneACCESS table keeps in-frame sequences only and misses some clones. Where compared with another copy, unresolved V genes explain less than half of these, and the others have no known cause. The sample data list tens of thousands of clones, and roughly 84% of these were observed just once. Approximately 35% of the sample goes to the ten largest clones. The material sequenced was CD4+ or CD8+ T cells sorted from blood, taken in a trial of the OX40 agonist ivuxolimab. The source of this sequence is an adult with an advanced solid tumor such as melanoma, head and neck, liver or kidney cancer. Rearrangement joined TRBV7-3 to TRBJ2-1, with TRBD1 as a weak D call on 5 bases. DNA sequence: TGTGCCAGCAGCTTAACGTTGGGGCATCAGGAGCAGTTCTTC. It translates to CASSLTLGHQEQFF.